Detailed here is one TCR beta chain. Its cognate antigen is unknown. The germline CDR1 and CDR2 sequences are LGHNA and YSLEER. V lost 0 bases, J lost 9 bases, and 9 bases stayed unmatched. The CDR3 sequence is 17 residues long. Measured with immunoSEQ multiplex PCR; TCRdb has only the in-frame clones, and not every one. The sample includes under 1,100,000 clones, approximately 72% of them seen just once. The sample originates from a study of shared clonotypes between healthy human individuals. Looking at the study overall: Three plates were used per donor for CD4 naive, three for CD4 memory, two for CD8 naive and one for CD8 memory. Study results and limitations: A few donors showed sharing of about 4.8% of naive CD4 clonotypes. Incompleteness in sorted-subset sequencing, despite large depth, was shown by rarefaction.

The sequenced material came from memory CD4+ T cells sorted from blood. Subset denoted: CD45RA-negative fraction. The chain employs TRBV4-3 and TRBJ2-1; 12 bases align to TRBD2. The clonotype was recovered from a man between 18 and 29 years old in good health. The CDR3 reads CASSQDMTSGSGTEQFF. The CDR3 bases are TGCGCCAGCAGCCAAGATATGACTAGCGGGAGCGGAACTGAGCAGTTCTTC.